The 15 T cell receptor beta chains in this list originate from one sample, sequenced in a study of OX40 agonist ivuxolimab in advanced cancers. Library construction relied on the immunoSEQ multiplex PCR assay. TCRdb took over this immuneACCESS table, retaining in-frame rearrangements with V and J assigned. Such tables are incomplete; in checked studies, under half of the missing clones stem from an unresolved V gene, and the remainder is unexplained. Within this sample are approximately 40,000 clones, with about 88% of them counted one time only. The ten largest clones take up 13% of the sample. This material consisted of CD4+ or CD8+ T cells sorted from blood, taken in a trial of the OX40 agonist ivuxolimab. The origin of the receptors is an adult with an advanced solid tumor such as melanoma, head and neck, liver or kidney cancer.

V usage is TRBV9 and J usage is TRBJ1-4, with 8 bases fitting TRBD1. Trimming at V came to 0 bases and at J to 8 bases, leaving 9 bases not matched to a gene. Germline CDR1 and CDR2: SGDLS and YYNGEE. The CDR3 extends over 16 amino acids. In DNA, the CDR3 is TGTGCCAGCAGCGTAGATGTGAGGACAGGGTCCGAAAAACTGTTTTTT. Translated: CASSVDVRTGSEKLFF. The complete variable domain, with remaining parts taken from reference TRBV9 and TRBJ1-4, reads DSGVTQTPKHLITATGQRVTLRCSPRSGDLSVYWYQQSLDQGLQFLIQYYNGEERAKGNILERFSAQQFPDLHSELNLSSLELGDSALYFCASSVDVRTGSEKLFFGSGTQLSVL.

This chain uses TRBV6-5 with TRBJ2-1; 9 bases line up with TRBD1. Germline V CDR1 and CDR2: MNHEY, SVGAGI. Trimming took 6 bases from V and 8 from J; bases not matched to a gene: 8. The CDR3 sequence is 14 residues long. The CDR3 DNA is TGTGCCAGCAGGTACGGACAGGGGAAGGATGAGCAGTTCTTC. Its translation is CASRYGQGKDEQFF.

The gene calls are TRBV5-5 and TRBJ1-1; 8 nucleotides align to TRBD1. The germline CDR1 and CDR2 sequences are SGHKS and YYEKEE (reference sequence). The trim removed 4 bases at V and 1 base at J, leaving 9 bases unmatched. The CDR3 runs 16 residues. CDR3 residues: CASSPWTGSPNTEAFF. The CDR3 DNA reads TGTGCCAGCAGCCCCTGGACAGGGTCGCCGAACACTGAAGCTTTCTTT.

For this clone: Relative to the germline gene, one junction end is altered; a read error may explain this. The genes are TRBV6-6 and TRBJ2-7; TRBD2 matches 9 bases. CDR3 size: 15 residues. The germline CDR1 and CDR2 sequences are MNHNY and SVGAGI (reference sequence). The CDR3 protein is CAISPSSGASYEQYF. In DNA, the CDR3 is TGTGCCATCAGTCCTTCTAGCGGGGCCTCCTACGAGCAGTACTTC.

V is TRBV7-9 and J is TRBJ2-5; TRBD2 matches 7 bases. The CDR3 is 13 residues long. The ends lost 3 bases at V and 4 bases at J; junction bases unmatched: 2. From germline, CDR1 is SEHNR and CDR2 FQNEAQ (reference sequence). This chain's CDR3 is CASSFGGTETQYF. As DNA, the CDR3 is TGTGCCAGCAGCTTCGGGGGGACAGAGACCCAGTACTTC.

The CDR3 sequence is CASSPGTLNTEAFF. Here the CDR3 DNA reads TGTGCCAGCAGCCCCGGGACATTGAACACTGAAGCTTTCTTT. The rearrangement uses TRBV7-3 and TRBJ1-1; possibly TRBD1 for D (6 bases). CDR1 and CDR2 (germline): SGHTA, FQGTGA. V was cut by 5 bases and J by 0 bases, with 10 bases left in between. The CDR3 sequence is 14 residues long.

The V and J genes are TRBV4-1 and TRBJ2-7; D might be TRBD2 (7 bases). CDR3 length equals 15 residues. The germline V gene encodes CDR1 MGHRA and CDR2 YSYEKL. Trimming removed 1 base from V and 1 base from J, with 11 bases in between. CDR3 loop: CASSQAGGQSYEQYF. CDR3 DNA: TGCGCCAGCAGCCAAGCGGGAGGACAGTCCTACGAGCAGTACTTC.

CDR3 bases: TGTGCCAGCAGTCCAGGGACGACCTTAGCCAAAAACATTCAGTACTTC. It translates to CASSPGTTLAKNIQYF. The chain links TRBV28 to TRBJ2-4; D tentatively reads TRBD1 or TRBD2 (5 bases each). Germline V lookup: CDR1 MDHEN, CDR2 SYDVKM. The length of the CDR3 is 16 residues. Between the trimmed V and J ends, which lost 5 bases and 0 bases, there was a span of 14 bases.

The chain couples TRBV5-4 to TRBJ1-2, with D perhaps TRBD1 (5 bases). Between the trimmed V and J ends, which lost 0 bases and 5 bases, there was a span of 14 bases. The CDR3 loop spans 15 amino acids. CDR1 SGHNT and CDR2 YYREEE come from the germline V gene (reference sequence). CDR3 in DNA: TGTGCCAGCAGCTTGGTTAAGGTCAGGGATTATGGCTACACCTTC. Encoded protein: CASSLVKVRDYGYTF.

This chain links TRBV7-8 with TRBJ1-5; D ambiguous. Germline V gene data show CDR1 as SGHVS and CDR2 as FQNEAQ. V dropped 0 bases and J dropped 7 bases, with 7 bases sitting between them. This CDR3 has 13 residues. The DNA for the CDR3 is TGTGCCAGCAGCTTAGCGACAAGCCAGCCCCAGCATTTT. This gives the protein CASSLATSQPQHF.

The rearrangement uses TRBV18 and TRBJ1-6, with D unresolved. Germline V gives CDR1 KGHSH, CDR2 LQKENI. V lost 2 bases and J lost 6, with 8 bases in between. The CDR3 is 14 amino acids. CDR3 nucleotides: TGTGCCAGCTCACCAGCGCGGTTTAATTCACCCCTCCACTTT. This gives the protein CASSPARFNSPLHF.

The chain combines TRBV6-1 with TRBJ2-1; 8 bases are a match to TRBD2. The germline V gene has CDR1 MNHNS and CDR2 SASEGT. This CDR3 is 15 amino acids long. Trimming at V came to 5 bases and at J to 1 base, leaving 4 bases not matched to a gene. Here the CDR3 DNA reads TGTGCCAGCAGTCTTAGCGGGACGTCCTACAATGAGCAGTTCTTC. This gives the protein CASSLSGTSYNEQFF.

In its sample, this clone was seen a few times. The chain carries TRBV5-5 and TRBJ2-5, with 12 positions matching TRBD2. The CDR3 is made up of 16 amino acids. V was pared by 4 bases and J by 5 bases, with 9 bases of the junction left unmatched. CDR1 SGHKS and CDR2 YYEKEE come from the germline V gene (reference sequence). This CDR3 reads CASSATSGSGRETQYF. The CDR3 nucleotides read TGTGCCAGCAGCGCGACTAGCGGGAGTGGGAGGGAGACCCAGTACTTC.

The chain has TRBV2 and TRBJ2-2; 10 nucleotides line up with TRBD2. CDR1 and CDR2 from the germline V gene are SNHLY and FYNNEI. CDR3 size: 17 residues. J gave up 7 bases and V 0 bases, and 8 bases lay outside the gene matches. The CDR3 DNA is TGTGCCAGCAGTGAAGCGTGGGGGACTAGCGCAGTCGGGGAGCTGTTTTTT. Residues: CASSEAWGTSAVGELFF.

The chain carries TRBV14 and TRBJ1-4; D unresolved. This CDR3 spans 15 amino acids. V lost 1 base, J lost 14 bases, and 20 bases lay in between. Germline-derived CDR1 and CDR2 are SGHDN and FVKESK. As DNA, the CDR3 is TGTGCCAGCAGCCAAGCGGGTCGACAAGGCCGCATCCTGTTTTTT. Its protein is CASSQAGRQGRILFF.